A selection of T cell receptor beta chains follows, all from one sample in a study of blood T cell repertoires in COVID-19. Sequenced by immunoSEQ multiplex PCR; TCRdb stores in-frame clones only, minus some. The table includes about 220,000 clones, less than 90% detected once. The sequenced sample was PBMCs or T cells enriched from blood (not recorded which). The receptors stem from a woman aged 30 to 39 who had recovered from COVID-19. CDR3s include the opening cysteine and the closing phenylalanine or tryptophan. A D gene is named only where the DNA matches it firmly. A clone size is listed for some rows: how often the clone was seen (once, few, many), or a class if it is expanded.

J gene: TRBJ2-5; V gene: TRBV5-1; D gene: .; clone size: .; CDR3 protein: CASSQYRGAQETQYF; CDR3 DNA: TGCGCCAGCAGCCAATATCGGGGGGCCCAAGAGACCCAGTACTTC
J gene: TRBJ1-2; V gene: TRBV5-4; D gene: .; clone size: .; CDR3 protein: CASSRENREISYGYTF; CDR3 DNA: TGTGCCAGCAGCAGGGAAAACAGGGAAATTAGCTATGGCTACACCTTC
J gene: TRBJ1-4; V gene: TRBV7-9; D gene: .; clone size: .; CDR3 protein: CASSSQGSTNEKLFF; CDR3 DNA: TGTGCCAGCAGCTCCCAGGGGTCAACTAATGAAAAACTGTTTTTT
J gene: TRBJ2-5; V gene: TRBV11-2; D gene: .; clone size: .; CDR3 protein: CASSLTGGGQETQYF; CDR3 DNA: TGTGCCAGCAGCTTAACCGGGGGAGGTCAAGAGACCCAGTACTTC
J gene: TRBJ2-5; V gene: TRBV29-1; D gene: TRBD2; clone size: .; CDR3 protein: CSVWTSEETQYF; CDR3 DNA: TGCAGCGTCTGGACTAGCGAAGAGACCCAGTACTTC
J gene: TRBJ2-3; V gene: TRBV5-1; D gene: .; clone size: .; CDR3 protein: CASSLATPSTDTQYF; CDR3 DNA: TGCGCCAGCAGCTTGGCAACTCCTAGCACAGATACGCAGTATTTT
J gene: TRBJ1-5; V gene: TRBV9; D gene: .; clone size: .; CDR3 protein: CASSVGPRENQPQHF; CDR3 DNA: TGTGCCAGCAGCGTAGGGCCAAGGGAGAATCAGCCCCAGCATTTT
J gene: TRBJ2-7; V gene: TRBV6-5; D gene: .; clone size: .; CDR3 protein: CASTALQGKVYEQYF; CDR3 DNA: TGTGCCAGCACCGCTTTGCAGGGCAAGGTCTACGAGCAGTACTTC
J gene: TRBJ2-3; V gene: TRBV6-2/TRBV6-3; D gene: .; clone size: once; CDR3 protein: CASSIALGDTQYF; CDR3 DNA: TGTGCCAGCAGTATAGCCCTCGGGGATACGCAGTATTTT
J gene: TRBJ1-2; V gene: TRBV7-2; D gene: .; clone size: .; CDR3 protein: CASSQVGGEGYGYTF; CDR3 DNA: TGTGCCAGCAGCCAAGTCGGAGGGGAGGGCTATGGCTACACCTTC
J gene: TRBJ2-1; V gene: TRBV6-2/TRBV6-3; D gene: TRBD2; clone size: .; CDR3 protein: CASSSGVSYNEQFF; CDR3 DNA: TGTGCCAGCAGTAGCGGGGTTTCCTACAATGAGCAGTTCTTC
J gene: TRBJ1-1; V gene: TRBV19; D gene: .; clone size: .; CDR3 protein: CASSIDLKAFF; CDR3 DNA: TGTGCCAGTAGTATAGATCTTAAAGCTTTCTTT
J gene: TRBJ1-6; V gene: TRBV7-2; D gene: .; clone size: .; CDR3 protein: CASSPRTASSYNSPLHF; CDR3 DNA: TGTGCCAGCAGCCCTCGGACAGCCAGCTCCTATAATTCACCCCTCCACTTT
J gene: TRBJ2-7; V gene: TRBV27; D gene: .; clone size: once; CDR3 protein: CASNFITPDKGTYEQYF; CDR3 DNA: TGTGCCAGCAATTTTATAACCCCGGACAAGGGGACCTACGAGCAGTACTTC
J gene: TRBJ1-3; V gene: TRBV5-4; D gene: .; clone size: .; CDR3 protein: CASNTFGGDGNTIYF; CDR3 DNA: TGTGCCAGCAACACTTTTGGGGGCGATGGAAACACCATATATTTT
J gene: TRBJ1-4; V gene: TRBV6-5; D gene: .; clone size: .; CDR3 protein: CASRGEEKLFF; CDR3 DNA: TGTGCCAGCAGGGGAGAAGAAAAACTGTTTTTT
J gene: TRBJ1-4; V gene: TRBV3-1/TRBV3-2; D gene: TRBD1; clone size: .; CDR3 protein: CASSQPTGRDEKLFF; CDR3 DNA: TGTGCCAGCAGCCAACCGACAGGGAGAGATGAAAAACTGTTTTTT
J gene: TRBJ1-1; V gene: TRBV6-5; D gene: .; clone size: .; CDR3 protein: CASIRRSGPTEAFF; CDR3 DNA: TGTGCCAGCATTAGAAGGTCGGGTCCGACTGAAGCTTTCTTT
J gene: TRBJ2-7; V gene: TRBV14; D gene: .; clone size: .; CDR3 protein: CASGHSSYEQYF; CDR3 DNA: TGTGCCAGCGGGCACTCAAGCTACGAGCAGTACTTC
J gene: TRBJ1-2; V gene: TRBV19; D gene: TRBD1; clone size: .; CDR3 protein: CASGWGTVIGYTF; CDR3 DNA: TGTGCCAGTGGTTGGGGGACAGTAATCGGCTACACCTTC
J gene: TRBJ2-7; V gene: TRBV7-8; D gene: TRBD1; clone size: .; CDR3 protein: CASSPFPGGAPYEQYF; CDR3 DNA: TGTGCCAGCAGCCCATTTCCAGGGGGCGCCCCCTACGAGCAGTACTTC
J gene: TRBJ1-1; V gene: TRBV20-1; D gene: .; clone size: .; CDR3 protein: CSALRGAEAFF; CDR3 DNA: TGCAGTGCCTTAAGAGGCGCTGAAGCTTTCTTT
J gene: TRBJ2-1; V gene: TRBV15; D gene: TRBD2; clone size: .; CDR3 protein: CATSRVSGGTNEQFF; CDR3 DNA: TGTGCCACCAGCAGAGTTAGCGGGGGGACCAATGAGCAGTTCTTC
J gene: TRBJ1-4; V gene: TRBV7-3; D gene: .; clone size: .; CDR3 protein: CASSQGFVDEKLFF; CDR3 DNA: TGTGCCAGCAGTCAGGGTTTCGTTGATGAAAAACTGTTTTTT
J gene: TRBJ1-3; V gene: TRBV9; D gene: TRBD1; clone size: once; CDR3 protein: CASSARGQSGNTIYF; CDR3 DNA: TGTGCCAGCAGCGCCAGGGGACAGTCTGGAAACACCATATATTTT
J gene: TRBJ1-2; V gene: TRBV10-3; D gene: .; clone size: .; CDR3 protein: CAISDPHFPRGLYGYTF; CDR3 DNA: TGTGCCATCAGTGACCCTCATTTTCCCAGGGGTCTGTATGGCTACACCTTC
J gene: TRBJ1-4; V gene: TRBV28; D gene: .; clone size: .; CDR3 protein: CASSFGGLGEKLFF; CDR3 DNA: TGTGCCAGCAGTTTCGGGGGACTTGGTGAAAAACTGTTTTTT
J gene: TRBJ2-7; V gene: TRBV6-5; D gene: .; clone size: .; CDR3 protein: CASSYTVTDEQYF; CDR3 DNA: TGTGCCAGCAGTTACACGGTAACCGACGAGCAGTACTTC
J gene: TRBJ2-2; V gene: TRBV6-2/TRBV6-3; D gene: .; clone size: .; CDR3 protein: CASSYVGDRITGELFF; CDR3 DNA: TGTGCCAGCAGTTACGTGGGAGATCGAATCACCGGGGAGCTGTTTTTT
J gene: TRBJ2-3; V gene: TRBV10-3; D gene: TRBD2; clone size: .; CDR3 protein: CAVRGLDADTQYF; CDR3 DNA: TGTGCCGTCCGAGGACTAGACGCAGATACGCAGTATTTT
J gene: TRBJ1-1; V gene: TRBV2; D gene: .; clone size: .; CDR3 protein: CASTRDINTEAFF; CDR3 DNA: TGTGCCAGCACTAGAGATATAAACACTGAAGCTTTCTTT
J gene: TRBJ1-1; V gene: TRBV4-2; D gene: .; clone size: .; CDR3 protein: CASSQVGGYSEAFF; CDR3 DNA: TGTGCCAGCAGCCAAGTTGGAGGGTACTCTGAAGCTTTCTTT
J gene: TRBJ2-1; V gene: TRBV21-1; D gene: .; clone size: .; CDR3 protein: CASSKAPYRGSTYNEQFF; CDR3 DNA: TGTGCCAGCAGCAAAGCGCCATACAGGGGGTCGACCTACAATGAGCAGTTCTTC
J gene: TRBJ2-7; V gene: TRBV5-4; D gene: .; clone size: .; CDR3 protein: CASSLLGYEQYF; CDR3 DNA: TGTGCCAGCAGCCTGCTCGGGTACGAGCAGTACTTC
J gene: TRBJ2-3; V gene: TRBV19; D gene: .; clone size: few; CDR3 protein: CASSGEDIADTQYF; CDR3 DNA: TGTGCCAGTAGCGGGGAGGATATTGCAGATACGCAGTATTTT
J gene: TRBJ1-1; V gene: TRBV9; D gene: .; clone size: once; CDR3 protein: CASSERATTTEAFF; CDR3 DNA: TGTGCCAGCAGCGAGCGGGCCACCACCACTGAAGCTTTCTTT
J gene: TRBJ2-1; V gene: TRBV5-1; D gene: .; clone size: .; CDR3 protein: CATSDGRGDNEQFF; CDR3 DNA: TGCGCCACCTCGGACGGGAGAGGGGACAATGAGCAGTTCTTC
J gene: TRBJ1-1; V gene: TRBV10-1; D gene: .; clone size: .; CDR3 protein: CASRARGYSTEAFF; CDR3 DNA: TGCGCCAGCAGAGCTAGGGGGTATAGCACTGAAGCTTTCTTT
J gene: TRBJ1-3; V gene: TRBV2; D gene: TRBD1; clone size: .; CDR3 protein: CASSEDQGQSSGNTIYF; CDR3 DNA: TGTGCCAGCAGTGAAGACCAGGGACAGTCCTCTGGAAACACCATATATTTT
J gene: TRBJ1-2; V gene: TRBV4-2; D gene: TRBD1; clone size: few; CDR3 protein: CASSPGQGVYGYTF; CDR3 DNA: TGTGCCAGCAGCCCGGGACAGGGGGTTTATGGCTACACCTTC
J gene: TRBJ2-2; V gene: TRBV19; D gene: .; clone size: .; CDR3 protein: CASSSSTRLNTGELFF; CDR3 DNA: TGTGCCAGTAGTTCATCGACTAGGCTCAACACCGGGGAGCTGTTTTTT
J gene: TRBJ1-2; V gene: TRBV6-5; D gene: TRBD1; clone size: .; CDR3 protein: CASSETGGADGYTF; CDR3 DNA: TGTGCCAGCAGCGAGACAGGGGGCGCGGATGGCTACACCTTC
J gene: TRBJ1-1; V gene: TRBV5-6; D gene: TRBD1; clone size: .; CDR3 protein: CASSSGQGGGRTEAFF; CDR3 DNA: TGTGCCAGCAGCTCGGGACAGGGCGGAGGTCGGACTGAAGCTTTCTTT
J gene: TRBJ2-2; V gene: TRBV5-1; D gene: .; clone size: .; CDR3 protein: CASSLGSGTGNTGELFF; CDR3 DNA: TGCGCCAGCAGCTTGGGAAGCGGGACAGGTAACACCGGGGAGCTGTTTTTT
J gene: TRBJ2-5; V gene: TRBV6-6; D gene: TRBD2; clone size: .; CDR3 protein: CASSYWGGEGQETQYF; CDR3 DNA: TGTGCCAGCAGTTACTGGGGGGGGGAGGGCCAAGAGACCCAGTACTTC